This T cell receptor (beta chain) derives from a study of T-cell memory formation after mild COVID-19. Each CDR3 protein is one row after TCRdb ran MiXCR on the 5' RACE reads. The table has roughly 16,000 distinct CDR3 sequences, around 25% seen once. This clonotype has a handful of counts. This clonotype originated in a man aged 18 to 30 who had mild COVID-19 (a few samples of this study predate the infection). Cell type and time point are not known. Sample: PBMCs or a T cell subset sorted from them (not recorded which).

CDR3 protein: CASGLVWRPNEQFF. CDR3 sequence (DNA): TGTGCTAGTGGTTTGGTGTGGAGACCCAATGAGCAGTTCTTC. The chain uses TRBV12-5 and TRBJ2-1; D unclear. CDR3 length: 14 residues. The ends were cut back, 0 bases at V and 6 bases at J, with 9 bases in the middle. Germline CDR1 LGHNT, CDR2 FRNRAP.